This TCR beta chain is from a study of control samples from healthy donors and cancer patients. Using immunoSEQ multiplex PCR, the repertoire was profiled, and TCRdb retains in-frame clones only, with some absent. There are 70,000 to 75,000 clones in the sample; less than 95% occur only once, and around 2.8% lies in the top ten. Trimming shortened V by 1 base and J by 4 bases, and 13 bases separated the two germline ends. This CDR3 comprises 15 residues. The germline gives CDR1 SGHVS, CDR2 FQNEAQ. The sample comprised blood. The TCR was taken from a woman in her 30s in good health. The V gene is TRBV7-8, the J gene TRBJ1-1; maybe TRBD1 (6 bases). CDR3 coding DNA: TGTGCCAGCAGCTTAGTAGGGCAGGGGAGCACTGAAGCTTTCTTT. Protein: CASSLVGQGSTEAFF.